The TCR beta chain under discussion was sequenced for a study of cytomegalovirus exposure and HLA in healthy donors. Whole-study results and caveats: It was reported in a later analysis that an Asian-associated ancestry cluster showed fewer N-insertions than the approximately 700-donor mean. A few V segments could not be told apart, such as TRBV6-2 and TRBV6-3, and were left out. HLA allele associations emerged for roughly 16,000 TCR beta sequences in a later analysis, at 0.05 false discovery rate.

60 Vbeta and 13 Jbeta primers were used in PCR. Clones were sequenced by immunoSEQ multiplex PCR, and TCRdb holds only the in-frame ones, with some missing. The table includes about 110,000 clones, around four fifths detected once. For this clone: What it recognizes is unknown.

There are 14 residues in the CDR3. CDR1 and CDR2 (germline): MNHNY, SVGAGI (reference sequence). V was clipped by 6 bases and J by 2 bases, with 10 bases between them. The receptor comes from a man over 45 in good health and CMV-seronegative. The chain recombines TRBV6-6 with TRBJ2-2; D possibly corresponds to TRBD1 (5 bases). Sequenced: PBMCs. For the CDR3, the DNA is TGTGCCAGCAGCCGCAGGGCAAACACCGGGGAGCTGTTTTTT. This sequence encodes CASSRRANTGELFF.